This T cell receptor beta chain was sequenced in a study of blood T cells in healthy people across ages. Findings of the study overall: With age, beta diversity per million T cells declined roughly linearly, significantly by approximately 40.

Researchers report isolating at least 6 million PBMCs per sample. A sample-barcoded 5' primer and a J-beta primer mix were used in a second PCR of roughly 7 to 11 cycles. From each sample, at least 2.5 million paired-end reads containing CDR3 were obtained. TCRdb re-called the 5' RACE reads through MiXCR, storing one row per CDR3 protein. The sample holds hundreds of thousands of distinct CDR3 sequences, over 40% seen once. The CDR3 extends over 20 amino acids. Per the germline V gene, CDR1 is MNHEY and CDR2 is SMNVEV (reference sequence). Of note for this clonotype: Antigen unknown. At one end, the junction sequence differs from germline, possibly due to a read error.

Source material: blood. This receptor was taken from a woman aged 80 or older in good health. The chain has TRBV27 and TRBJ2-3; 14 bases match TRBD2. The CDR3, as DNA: TGTGGCAGCAGTGGACCGGGACTAGCGGGGGATACCGTGCGACGGGATACGCAGTATTTT. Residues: CGSSGPGLAGDTVRRDTQYF.